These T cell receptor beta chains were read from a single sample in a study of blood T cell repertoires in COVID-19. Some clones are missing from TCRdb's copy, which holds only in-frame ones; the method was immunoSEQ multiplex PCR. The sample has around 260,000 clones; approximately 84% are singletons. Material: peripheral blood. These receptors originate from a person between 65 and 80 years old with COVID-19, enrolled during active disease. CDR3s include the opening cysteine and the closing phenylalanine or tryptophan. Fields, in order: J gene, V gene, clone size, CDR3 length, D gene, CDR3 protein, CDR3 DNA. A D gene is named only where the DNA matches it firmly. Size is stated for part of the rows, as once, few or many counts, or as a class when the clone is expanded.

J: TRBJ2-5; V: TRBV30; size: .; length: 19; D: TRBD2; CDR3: CAWSGYSGTSGMSTETQYF; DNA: TGTGCCTGGAGTGGATACAGCGGGACTAGCGGGATGTCGACGGAGACCCAGTACTTC
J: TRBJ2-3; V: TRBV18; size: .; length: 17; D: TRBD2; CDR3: CASSPMASGGATDTQYF; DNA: TGTGCCAGCTCACCAATGGCTAGCGGGGGGGCCACAGATACGCAGTATTTT
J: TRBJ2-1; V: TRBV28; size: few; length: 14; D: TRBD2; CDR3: CASRKYGLDFKQFF; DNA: TGTGCCAGCAGGAAATACGGACTAGACTTTAAGCAGTTCTTC
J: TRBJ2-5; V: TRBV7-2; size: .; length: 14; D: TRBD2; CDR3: CASSRGLVHETQYF; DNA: TGTGCCAGCAGCCGGGGACTAGTTCATGAGACCCAGTACTTC
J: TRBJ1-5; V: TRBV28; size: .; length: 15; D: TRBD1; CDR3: CASSLPGGSNQPQHF; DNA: TGTGCCAGCAGTTTACCAGGGGGGAGCAATCAGCCCCAGCATTTT
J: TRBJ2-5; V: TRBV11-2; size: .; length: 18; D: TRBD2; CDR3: CASSLDLKSGGYQETQYF; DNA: TGTGCCAGCAGCTTGGACCTGAAGAGCGGGGGTTACCAAGAGACCCAGTACTTC
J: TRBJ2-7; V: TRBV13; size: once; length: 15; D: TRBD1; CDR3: CASSFGAGGSYEQYF; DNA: TGTGCCAGCAGCTTCGGGGCAGGGGGTTCCTACGAGCAGTACTTC
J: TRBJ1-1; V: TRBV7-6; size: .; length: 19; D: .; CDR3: CASSPSSPQGRPLNTEAFF; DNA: TGTGCCAGCAGCCCCTCATCCCCCCAGGGGCGTCCGCTGAACACTGAAGCTTTCTTT
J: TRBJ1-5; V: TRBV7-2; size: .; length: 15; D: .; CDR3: CASSLSTGLGQPQHF; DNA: TGTGCCAGCAGCTTAAGTACAGGGCTCGGTCAGCCCCAGCATTTT
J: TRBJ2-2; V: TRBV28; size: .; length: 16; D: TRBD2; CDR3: CASRSRLAGGTGELFF; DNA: TGTGCCAGCAGGTCCCGACTAGCGGGAGGAACCGGGGAGCTGTTTTTT
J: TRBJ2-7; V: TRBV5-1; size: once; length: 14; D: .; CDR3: CASSLIMGAYEQYF; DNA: TGCGCCAGCAGCTTGATTATGGGAGCGTACGAGCAGTACTTC
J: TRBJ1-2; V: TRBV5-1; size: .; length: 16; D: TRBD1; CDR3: CASSRGTGGSVYGYTF; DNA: TGCGCCAGCAGCCGAGGGACAGGGGGTTCGGTCTATGGCTACACCTTC
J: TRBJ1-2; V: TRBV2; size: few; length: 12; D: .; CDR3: CASQWGGYGYTF; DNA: TGTGCCAGCCAATGGGGGGGGTATGGCTACACCTTC
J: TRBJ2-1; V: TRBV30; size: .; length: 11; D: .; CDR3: CAWRYEGEQFF; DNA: TGTGCCTGGAGGTATGAGGGTGAGCAGTTCTTC
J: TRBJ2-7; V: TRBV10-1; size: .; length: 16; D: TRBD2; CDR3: CASHKRTSGTYYEQYF; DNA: TGCGCCAGCCATAAGCGGACTAGCGGGACCTACTACGAGCAGTACTTC
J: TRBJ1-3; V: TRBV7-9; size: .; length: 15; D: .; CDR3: CASSLPGFSGNTIYF; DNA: TGTGCCAGCAGCTTACCAGGATTCTCTGGAAACACCATATATTTT
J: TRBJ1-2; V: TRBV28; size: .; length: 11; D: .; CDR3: CATGAGSGYTF; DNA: TGTGCCACGGGCGCAGGGTCTGGCTACACCTTC
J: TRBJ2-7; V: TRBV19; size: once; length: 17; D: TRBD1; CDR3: CASSRGQGGTFAYEQYF; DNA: TGTGCCAGTAGTCGCGGACAGGGGGGGACATTTGCCTACGAGCAGTACTTC
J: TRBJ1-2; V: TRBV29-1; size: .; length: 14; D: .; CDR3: CSVESPGGTNGYTF; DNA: TGCAGCGTTGAATCCCCCGGGGGAACGAATGGCTACACCTTC
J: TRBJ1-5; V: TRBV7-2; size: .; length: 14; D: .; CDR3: CASSLVGGTEPQHF; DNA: TGTGCCAGCAGCTTAGTGGGGGGTACGGAGCCCCAGCATTTT